Following are 26 T cell receptor beta chains from one sample sequenced in a study of read filtering for tumor transcriptome and immune sequencing. From roughly 400 ng of RNA, a library with molecular barcoded alpha/delta and beta/gamma adaptors was made. MiXCR was run by TCRdb on the reads, yielding one entry per CDR3 protein. The data show 60,000 to 80,000 distinct CDR3 sequences, 14% seen once. Sample: a population of CD138-negative cells sorted from bone marrow. These receptors were obtained from a donor aged 40 or older with multiple myeloma.

The chain recombines TRBV27 with TRBJ1-1; D call uncertain. The germline CDR1 and CDR2 sequences are MNHEY and SMNVEV (reference sequence). V lost 0 bases, J lost 4 bases, and 9 bases lay in between. This CDR3 has 14 amino acids. This CDR3 reads CASSLSDIGTEAFF. In DNA form, the CDR3 reads TGTGCCAGCAGTTTATCCGACATTGGCACTGAAGCTTTCTTT.

The table lists this clonotype with a count of one. The final CDR3 position lacks the conserved phenylalanine or tryptophan, pointing to a likely read error. The V and J genes are TRBV6-6 and TRBJ2-3; maybe TRBD2 (5 bases). This CDR3 has 15 amino acids. Germline V lookup: CDR1 MNHNY, CDR2 SVGAGI (reference sequence). The CDR3 here is CASSYKRFSTDTQYI. The CDR3 DNA follows: TGTGCCAGCAGTTACAAGCGGTTTAGCACAGATACACAGTATATT.

This clonotype was seen a few times. The junction shows a germline mismatch at one end, possibly a read error. The V and J genes are TRBV10-3 and TRBJ1-1; D may be TRBD1 (5 bases). This CDR3 has 11 amino acids. Germline V gene lookup returns CDR1 ENHRY and CDR2 SYGVKD. Here the CDR3 DNA reads TGTGCCACAGGGACTTGGGATGAAGCATCCTTT. Its protein is CATGTWDEASF.

This clonotype was detected ten times or more. The rearrangement joins TRBV7-2 to TRBJ2-7; 8 positions agree with TRBD1. The germline V gene encodes CDR1 SGHTA and CDR2 FQGNSA. CDR3 length: 15 amino acids. The J segment lost 4 bases and the V segment lost 3 bases, leaving 8 bases of the junction unmatched. CDR3 in amino acids: CASSFAETGVYEQYF. The CDR3 DNA reads as TGTGCCAGCAGCTTTGCCGAGACAGGGGTTTACGAGCAGTACTTC.

This clonotype has at least ten counts. CDR3 region: CASRKQQTQTEQYF. As DNA, the CDR3 is TGTGCCAGCAGAAAGCAACAGACCCAGACCGAGCAGTACTTC. The chain is built from TRBV28 and TRBJ2-7, with unresolved D. V was pared by 6 bases and J by 6 bases, with 18 bases between. Germline CDR1 MDHEN, CDR2 SYDVKM. The CDR3 length is 14 residues. Using reference TRBV28 and TRBJ2-7 for the parts outside the CDR3, the full variable domain is DVKVTQSSRYLVKRTGEKVFLECVQDMDHENMFWYRQDPGLGLRLIYFSYDVKMKEKGDIPEGYSVSREKKERFSLILESASTNQTSMYLCASRKQQTQTEQYFGPGTRLTVT.

This clonotype is labeled medium-sized (0.01 to 0.1%). The chain carries TRBV6-2 or TRBV6-3 and TRBJ1-1; D might be TRBD1 (5 bases). The CDR3 is 14 residues long. V was pared by 0 bases and J by 6 bases, with 11 bases between. CDR1 is MNHEY, CDR2 SVGEGT, per germline. CDR3 nucleotides: TGTGCCAGCAGTTACTCCGACAGTTCCCCTGAAGCTTTCTTT. Amino acids: CASSYSDSSPEAFF.

This clonotype was seen repeatedly, ten times or more. This chain joins TRBV5-4 and TRBJ1-4; possible D gene TRBD1, 6 bases. The CDR3 extends over 15 amino acids. CDR1 is SGHNT and CDR2 is YYREEE in the germline V gene (reference sequence). V was trimmed by 3 bases and J by 4 bases, leaving 13 bases between them. The DNA of the CDR3 is TGTGCCAGCAGCTCCATGGACAGAGTTAATGAAAAACTGTTTTTT. It translates to CASSSMDRVNEKLFF. Looking up the rest from reference TRBV5-4 and TRBJ1-4 gives the full variable domain: ETGVTQSPTHLIKTRGQQVTLRCSSQSGHNTVSWYQQALGQGPQFIFQYYREEENGRGNFPPRFSGLQFPNYSSELNVNALELDDSALYLCASSSMDRVNEKLFFGSGTQLSVL.

This clonotype was counted only a few times. A much larger clone is a single base away; this may be a read error. J is TRBJ2-5 and V is TRBV11-3; 9 positions agree with TRBD2. CDR1 is SGHNT, CDR2 YENEEA, per germline. CDR3 length equals 16 residues. V dropped 7 bases and J dropped 9; count of bases not matched to a gene: 18. The CDR3 sequence: CASTPGLAVVEEAQYF. The CDR3 DNA reads TGTGCCAGCACCCCGGGACTAGCAGTTGTTGAGGAGGCCCAGTACTTC.

About this clonotype: A read error may be the cause here, since a much bigger clone is one base away. This chain links TRBV9 with TRBJ2-3; either TRBD1 or TRBD2 may supply D (5 bases each). V lost 0 bases to trimming and J lost 4 bases, with 12 bases between them. The CDR3 runs to 15 residues. In germline, CDR1 is SGDLS, CDR2 YYNGEE. In nucleotides, the CDR3 is TGTGCCAGCAGCGTAGGAGGGGCGAGCGCAGATACGCAGTATTTT. It codes for CASSVGGASADTQYF.

Remarks on this clonotype: Just one base apart from a much larger clone, this may be a read error. The chain joins TRBV7-6 to TRBJ2-1; D is perhaps TRBD1 (5 bases). The CDR3 loop spans 13 amino acids. Per the germline V gene, CDR1 is SGHVS and CDR2 is FNYEAQ. The CDR3 sequence is CASSLGPDSERFF. The CDR3 region has the DNA TGTGCCAGCAGCTTAGGACCCGACAGTGAGCGGTTCTTC.

This clonotype has a handful of counts. A clone one base away is much larger, so this may be a read error. The conserved closing phenylalanine or tryptophan is absent in this CDR3, likely reflecting a read error. This rearrangement joins TRBV28 to TRBJ2-1, with D perhaps matching TRBD2 (6 bases). Trimming took off 6 bases at V and 4 bases at J, with 16 bases between the two ends. This CDR3 is 15 amino acids long. The germline CDR1 and CDR2 sequences are MDHEN and SYDVKM. CDR3 sequence (DNA): TGTGCCAGCAGGGTCCGGGAGTTGGATTACAATGAGCAGTTCCTC. Protein product: CASRVRELDYNEQFL.

A word on this clonotype: A read error may be the cause here, since a much bigger clone is one base away. The chain employs TRBV27 and TRBJ2-7; TRBD1 might be the D (5 bases). Germline CDR1 MNHEY, CDR2 SMNVEV (reference sequence). Trimming pared 9 bases from V and 3 bases from J, leaving 18 bases between. The CDR3 is 14 residues long. The CDR3 DNA sequence: TGTGCCAGTAGTAATCAGGGTACCGACTACGAGCAGTACTTC. Amino acids: CASSNQGTDYEQYF.

Remarks on this clonotype: A clone one base away is much larger, so this may be a read error. V and J are TRBV24-1 and TRBJ2-3; 13 nucleotides match TRBD2. The CDR3 totals 17 residues. Germline V gives CDR1 KGHDR, CDR2 SFDVKD. V shed 6 bases, J shed 2 bases, and the junction held 7 bases outside the gene matches. The CDR3 DNA sequence: TGTGCCACCAGTTGTAGGACTAGCGGGAGTTTCACAGATACGCAGTATTTT. Encoded protein: CATSCRTSGSFTDTQYF.

The J gene is TRBJ2-7, the V gene TRBV30; tentatively, D is TRBD2 (6 bases). This CDR3 comprises 20 residues. The germline V gene encodes CDR1 GTSNPN and CDR2 SVGIG (reference sequence). The ends were cut back, 0 bases at V and 2 bases at J, with 29 bases in the middle. In DNA form, the CDR3 reads TGTGCCTGGAGTGTACGAAGGGAGTTTGGCGGGAAGTTGGTTCCCTACGAGCAGTACTTC. Its protein is CAWSVRREFGGKLVPYEQYF.

This clonotype has a handful of counts. The chain links TRBV7-3 to TRBJ2-5; maybe TRBD2 (6 bases). The CDR3 runs 13 residues. Germline V gene data show CDR1 as SGHTA and CDR2 as FQGTGA. The V end lost 5 bases, the J end lost 3 bases, and 10 bases lay between the germline ends. CDR3: CASSQTGEETQYF. The CDR3 nucleotides are TGTGCCAGCAGCCAGACGGGAGAAGAGACCCAGTACTTC. The whole variable domain, remainder taken from reference TRBV7-3 and TRBJ2-5, is GAGVSQTPSNKVTEKGKYVELRCDPISGHTALYWYRQSLGQGPEFLIYFQGTGAADDSGLPNDRFFAVRPEGSVSTLKIQRTERGDSAVYLCASSQTGEETQYFGPGTRLLVL.

This clonotype was picked up many times. This sequence joins TRBV20-1 and TRBJ2-7; D possibly matches TRBD1 or TRBD2 (5 bases each). The germline V and J ends were trimmed by 0 bases and 0 bases, with 24 bases remaining between them. The germline V gene encodes CDR1 DFQATT and CDR2 SNEGSKA (reference sequence). This CDR3 has 19 amino acids. The CDR3 protein is CSARDYYDPGTGSSYEQYF. The CDR3 DNA is TGCAGTGCTAGAGATTATTATGATCCGGGGACGGGGAGCTCCTACGAGCAGTACTTC.

The table lists this clonotype with a few counts. This clone may be a read error of a much larger clone one base away. The gene calls are TRBV24-1 and TRBJ1-5; D gene unclear. Trimming stripped 5 bases from V and 0 bases from J, with 10 bases between. CDR1 is KGHDR, CDR2 SFDVKD, per germline. The CDR3 totals 15 residues. The CDR3 spells CATSVGESSNQPQHF. CDR3 sequence (DNA): TGTGCCACCAGTGTCGGAGAGAGTAGCAATCAGCCCCAGCATTTT.

A few counts support this clonotype. At one end the junction does not follow the germline gene, possibly because of a read error. The rearrangement joins TRBV20-1 to TRBJ2-7, with D maybe TRBD2 (5 bases). Germline values: CDR1 DFQATT, CDR2 SNEGSKA (reference sequence). CDR3 length: 13 amino acids. CDR3 in DNA: TGTAGTGCTAGAGGAGCGGACCCCTTCGAGCAGTACTTC. This translates into CSARGADPFEQYF.

Ten or more counts support this clonotype. The V and J genes are TRBV19 and TRBJ2-5, with 10 bases matching TRBD2. The CDR3 contains 15 residues. V lost 3 bases, J lost 7 bases, and 8 bases stayed unmatched. Germline V gene data show CDR1 as LNHDA and CDR2 as SQIVND (reference sequence). The CDR3 DNA sequence: TGTGCCAGTAGTATGGAAAGCGGGAGGGCCGGGACCCAGTACTTC. Residues: CASSMESGRAGTQYF.

This clonotype occurred many times. V gene TRBV19 combines with J gene TRBJ2-1; the D gene is possibly TRBD1 (6 bases). Trimming removed 4 bases at V and 5 bases at J, with 12 bases between. CDR3 size: 14 residues. Per germline, CDR1 LNHDA and CDR2 SQIVND (reference sequence). The DNA of the CDR3 is TGTGCCAGTAGTACCAAAGGACAGCACAATGAGCAGTTCTTC. This sequence encodes CASSTKGQHNEQFF.

This clonotype was seen many times. V and J are TRBV7-2 and TRBJ2-2, with 12 bases lining up with TRBD2. The germline V gene has CDR1 SGHTA and CDR2 FQGNSA. The trim removed 1 base at V and 3 bases at J, leaving 12 bases unmatched. The CDR3 length is 20 residues. The CDR3 coding sequence is TGTGCCAGCAGCTTAGTGTTAGTAAGACTAGCGGGAGACCACACCGGGGAGCTGTTTTTT. As protein: CASSLVLVRLAGDHTGELFF.

This clonotype was found many times. The genes are TRBV12-3 or TRBV12-4 and TRBJ2-7; 9 nucleotides align to TRBD1. The CDR3 runs 14 residues. V lost 5 bases and J lost 6; bases outside the gene matches: 8. CDR3 DNA sequence: TGTGCCAGCAGTCCCGGGACAGGGTGGGTCGAGCAGTACTTC. This codes for CASSPGTGWVEQYF.

This clonotype was detected a few times. The chain carries TRBV7-9 and TRBJ2-2; 7 nucleotides agree with TRBD2. CDR1 is SEHNR and CDR2 is FQNEAQ in the germline V gene (reference sequence). The length of the CDR3 is 20 residues. V shed 6 bases and J 1 base; nucleotides not matched to a gene: 20. CDR3 nucleotide sequence: TGTGCCAGCAGGGCCCCGGTCGGGGGGTCCCAGGGACGGAACACCGGGGAGCTGTTTTTT. The encoded protein is CASRAPVGGSQGRNTGELFF.

The sample holds many counts of this clonotype. The chain employs TRBV7-2 and TRBJ2-1, with D perhaps matching TRBD1 (6 bases). V gave up 4 bases and J gave up 0 bases, with 13 bases separating them. The CDR3 covers 16 residues. Germline V gene lookup returns CDR1 SGHTA and CDR2 FQGNSA. The CDR3 region is CASSYRVESSYNEQFF. CDR3 DNA: TGTGCCAGCAGCTACAGGGTGGAAAGCTCCTACAATGAGCAGTTCTTC.

This clonotype was found a few times. This sequence joins TRBV12-3 or TRBV12-4 and TRBJ1-1, with D possibly being TRBD1 (5 bases). The CDR3 is 15 amino acids. V was cut by 1 base and J by 1 base, with 10 bases left in between. CDR3 DNA sequence: TGTGCCAGCAGTTTAGTGACAGATAGGAACACTGAAGCTTTCTTT. It specifies CASSLVTDRNTEAFF.

On this clonotype itself: At one end the junction does not follow the germline gene, possibly because of a read error. The V call is TRBV4-3, the J call TRBJ1-1, with TRBD1 identical over 9 bases. Germline assignment: CDR1 LGHNA and CDR2 YSLEER. The CDR3 covers 17 residues. CDR3 sequence: CASSQDGTGGLNTGAFF. CDR3 nucleotide sequence: TGCGCCAGCAGCCAAGATGGAACAGGGGGCTTGAACACTGGAGCTTTCTTT.